The rows below give T cell receptor beta chains drawn from one sample of a study of human T cells and chemical hapten exposure. TCRdb fed the RACE reads into MiXCR, producing one record per CDR3 protein. Of 90,000 to 110,000 distinct CDR3 sequences in the sample, roughly a tenth are singletons; the top ten hold over 3%. The material sequenced was whole blood, taken in connection with sensitization to the hapten diphenylcyclopropenone (DPC). The receptors shown here come from a woman aged 40 to 49 with alopecia areata. Some clones in this sample may be carry-over from other donors' samples. CDR3s include the opening cysteine and the closing phenylalanine or tryptophan. Expanded clones are given a class, and other clones once, few, many or no size at all.

>TRBV15|TRBJ2-7|many
CATSTSGQAEQYF
>TRBV7-2|TRBJ1-1|NA
CASRDKGREAFF
>TRBV12-3/TRBV12-4|TRBJ2-7|many
CASSLADGRAYEQYF
>TRBV11-2|TRBJ2-1|NA
CASSALVGGSDEQFF
>TRBV7-3|TRBJ2-7|NA
CASSPRGGSDEQYF
>TRBV28|TRBJ2-2|few
CASTPWGQGAAGELFF
>TRBV6-5|TRBJ2-7|NA
CASSKGQGGEQYF
>TRBV5-1|TRBJ2-2|few
CASSFPTGNTGELFF
>TRBV12-3/TRBV12-4|TRBJ1-4|many
CASSLSRAGYEKLFF
>TRBV7-9|TRBJ2-1|few
CASSPRTLAARAGDYNEQFF